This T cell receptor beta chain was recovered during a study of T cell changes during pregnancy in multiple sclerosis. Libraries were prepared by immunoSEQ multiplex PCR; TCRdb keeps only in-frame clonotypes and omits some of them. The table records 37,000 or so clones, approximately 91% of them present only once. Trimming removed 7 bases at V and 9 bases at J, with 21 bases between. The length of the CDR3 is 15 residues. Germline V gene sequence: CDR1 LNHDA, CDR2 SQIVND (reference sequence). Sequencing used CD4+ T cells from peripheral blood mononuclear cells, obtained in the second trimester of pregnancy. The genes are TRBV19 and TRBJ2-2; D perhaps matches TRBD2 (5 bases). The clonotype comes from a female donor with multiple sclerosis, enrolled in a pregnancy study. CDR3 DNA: TGTGCCAGTACCATGCCAGGACTCGAGGTCCGGGAGCTGTTTTTT. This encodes CASTMPGLEVRELFF.